The 7 T cell receptor beta chains below were found in one sample sequenced in a study of CD8+ T cells in alopecia areata. In each case, RNA was isolated and then reverse transcribed into cDNA as the sequencing template. Clones were sequenced by immunoSEQ multiplex PCR, and TCRdb holds only the in-frame ones, with some missing. The table has around 100,000 clones, around 84% seen once; the top ten hold 11%. The treatment is: oral pan-JAK inhibitor, 5-10 mg twice daily. Specimen: CD8+ T cells sorted from blood, collected around week 30, from a patient treated with tofacitinib. The receptor set was obtained from a human donor with alopecia areata.

The chain recombines TRBV5-4 with TRBJ2-1, with TRBD2 as a possible D gene (5 bases). Germline CDR1 and CDR2: SGHNT and YYREEE (reference sequence). This CDR3 contains 16 residues. V was shortened by 4 bases and J by 5 bases, with 19 bases between the two germline ends. In DNA form, the CDR3 reads TGTGCCAGCAGCCAAGGTGGACTTCCGCTTGACAATGAGCAGTTCTTC. It yields the protein CASSQGGLPLDNEQFF.

The CDR3 DNA is TGCAGCGTTGAAGGTTCGGCTAGCGGGGGGAATGAGCAGTTCTTC. Translating gives CSVEGSASGGNEQFF. The V call is TRBV29-1, the J call TRBJ2-1; the match to TRBD2 covers 11 bases. Looked up from germline, CDR1 is SQVTM and CDR2 is ANQGSEA. This CDR3 has 15 amino acids. Trimming removed 1 base from V and 7 bases from J; junction bases left unmatched: 6.

The J gene is TRBJ2-7, the V gene TRBV7-9, with a weak D call TRBD2 (6 bases). CDR3 length equals 14 residues. Between the trimmed V and J ends, which lost 5 bases and 6 bases, there was a span of 17 bases. Germline values: CDR1 SEHNR, CDR2 FQNEAQ (reference sequence). Here the CDR3 DNA reads TGTGCCAGCAGCCCTACTAGTAAGGGAGGCGAGCAGTACTTC. This translates into CASSPTSKGGEQYF.

The V gene is TRBV27, the J gene TRBJ2-1; D might be TRBD2 (6 bases). Germline lookup yields CDR1 MNHEY and CDR2 SMNVEV (reference sequence). Trimming pared 1 base from V and 7 bases from J, leaving 14 bases between. This CDR3 comprises 15 residues. The CDR3 loop reads CASSLLAVGRNEQFF. The CDR3 nucleotides read TGTGCCAGCAGTTTATTAGCGGTGGGGCGGAATGAGCAGTTCTTC.

This chain uses TRBV4-2 with TRBJ1-2; D is unresolved. Trimming removed 1 base at V and 8 bases at J, with 17 bases between. This CDR3 has 15 amino acids. Germline V CDR1 and CDR2: LGHNA, YNFKEQ. The CDR3 sequence is CASSQGRTDPGGYTF. CDR3 DNA: TGTGCCAGCAGCCAAGGAAGGACGGATCCCGGGGGCTACACCTTC.

This rearrangement joins TRBV30 to TRBJ2-1; D may correspond to TRBD1 or TRBD2 (5 bases each). V lost 4 bases to trimming and J lost 10 bases, with 14 bases between them. The CDR3 is 12 amino acids. The germline V gene has CDR1 GTSNPN and CDR2 SVGIG (reference sequence). CDR3 amino acids: CAWIRSRGEQFF. CDR3 nucleotide sequence: TGTGCCTGGATCAGGAGTCGGGGCGAGCAGTTCTTC.

V gene TRBV27 combines with J gene TRBJ2-2; tentative D call: TRBD1 (6 bases). The V gene's germline CDR1 is MNHEY and CDR2 SMNVEV (reference sequence). Trimming removed 5 bases from V and 7 bases from J, with 17 bases in between. This CDR3 has 15 residues. The CDR3 sequence: CASSPLGQLGGELFF. CDR3 bases: TGTGCCAGCAGTCCACTTGGACAGCTGGGCGGGGAGCTGTTTTTT.